The next 20 T cell receptor beta chains were all read from a single sample in a study of regulatory T cells in long-lasting Graves disease. The time point: newly diagnosed GD, antithyroid drugs for less than 3 months. The TCR library was made from RNA that had been extracted from PBMCs in TRIzol. In building TCR beta libraries, iRepertoire HTBI primers were used together with Arm-PCR of CDR3 regions. TCRdb reanalysed the multiplex PCR reads using MiXCR and keeps one entry per CDR3 protein. The sample contains about 430,000 distinct CDR3 sequences, over 12% of which appear only once. These data were likewise used in another study, on T cells in Graves' hyperthyroidism and ophthalmopathy.

The starting material was peripheral blood mononuclear cells (PBMCs), obtained at new diagnosis, from a patient treated with antithyroid drugs. The receptors shown here come from a woman in her thirties or forties with Graves disease.

In regard to this clonotype: A far more abundant clone sits one base away, making this likely a read error. The J gene is TRBJ2-7, the V gene TRBV7-2; TRBD2 aligns across 13 bases. The CDR3 covers 15 residues. CDR1 and CDR2 (germline): SGHTA, FQGNSA. This CDR3 reads CASSGGTSGKTEPYF. CDR3 nucleotide sequence: TGTGCCAGCAGCGGAGGGACTAGCGGGAAAACCGAGCCGTACTTC.

In this sample, this clonotype turned up many times. This sequence joins TRBV28 and TRBJ1-1; 10 bases are a match to TRBD1. The trim removed 6 bases at V and 5 bases at J, leaving 3 bases unmatched. The length of the CDR3 is 13 residues. Germline V gene data show CDR1 as MDHEN and CDR2 as SYDVKM. The CDR3 nucleotides read TGTGCCAGCAGGACAGGGGGCGGAACTGAAGCTTTCTTT. It translates to CASRTGGGTEAFF.

Concerning this clonotype itself: This clone may be a read error of a much larger clone one base away. The V call is TRBV29-1, the J call TRBJ1-1; D may be TRBD1 (5 bases). The CDR3 length is 13 residues. Germline V lookup: CDR1 SQVTM, CDR2 ANQGSEA. V gave up 4 bases and J gave up 3 bases, with 12 bases separating them. Here the CDR3 reads CSVGDGAHTEAFF. In DNA, the CDR3 is TGCAGCGTTGGGGACGGGGCGCACACTGAAGCTTTCTTT.

This clonotype appeared many times. The chain joins TRBV11-2 to TRBJ2-5; D possibly corresponds to TRBD2 (5 bases). Trimming removed 5 bases at V and 4 bases at J, with 20 bases between. CDR3 length: 16 residues. Germline CDR1 SGHAT, CDR2 FQNNGV. This CDR3 is CASSTRGPRGSETQYF. The CDR3 DNA follows: TGTGCCAGCAGCACCAGAGGACCGCGAGGGTCAGAGACCCAGTACTTC.

The rearrangement links TRBV5-1 to TRBJ1-4, with no clear D. Germline CDR1 and CDR2: SGHRS and YFSETQ. V shed 4 bases and J shed 0 bases, with 7 bases lying between them. CDR3 length: 14 residues. The DNA for the CDR3 is TGCGCCAGCAGCGTGACAACAACTAATGAAAAACTGTTTTTT. This codes for CASSVTTTNEKLFF.

This rearrangement joins TRBV20-1 to TRBJ2-7; weak D call: TRBD2 (7 bases). V lost 3 bases and J 2 bases, leaving 17 bases between the germline ends. CDR1 is DFQATT, CDR2 SNEGSKA, per germline (reference sequence). This CDR3 spans 15 amino acids. CDR3 loop: CSASWGGLSAYEQYF. CDR3 nucleotide sequence: TGCAGTGCTAGTTGGGGGGGGCTTTCCGCCTACGAGCAGTACTTC.

The chain uses TRBV6-2 or TRBV6-3 and TRBJ2-1; D gene ambiguous. Trimming left V 8 bases short and J 2 bases short, with 10 bases between. Germline V gives CDR1 MNHEY, CDR2 SVGEGT. CDR3 length equals 13 residues. CDR3 region: CASGEDTYNEQFF. CDR3 sequence (DNA): TGTGCCAGCGGCGAGGATACCTACAATGAGCAGTTCTTC.

The chain employs TRBV29-1 and TRBJ2-1; 7 nucleotides agree with TRBD2. Germline V gives CDR1 SQVTM, CDR2 ANQGSEA. The CDR3 contains 15 residues. Germline trimming cut 1 base from V and 3 bases from J; bases unmatched to any gene: 6. The DNA for the CDR3 is TGCAGCGTTGAAGGATTCGGGAGGAACTACAATGAGCAGTTCTTC. It translates to CSVEGFGRNYNEQFF.

This clonotype came up many times. V gene TRBV6-1 combines with J gene TRBJ2-5; 15 bases agree with TRBD2. This CDR3 contains 17 residues. The J segment lost 5 bases and the V segment lost 1 base, leaving 5 bases of the junction unmatched. Germline lookup yields CDR1 MNHNS and CDR2 SASEGT. This CDR3 reads CASSEEWGTSGRETQYF. DNA for the CDR3: TGTGCCAGCAGTGAAGAATGGGGGACTAGCGGGAGGGAGACCCAGTACTTC.

This clonotype showed up just a few times. This chain links TRBV5-4 with TRBJ2-7, with D tentatively TRBD1 (5 bases). The CDR3 has 14 amino acids. V dropped 2 bases and J dropped 0 bases, with 9 bases sitting between them. Germline CDR1 and CDR2: SGHNT and YYREEE (reference sequence). In DNA form, the CDR3 reads TGTGCCAGCAGCTTATCGGACACCTCCTACGAGCAGTACTTC. Its protein product is CASSLSDTSYEQYF.

This clonotype came up many times. J is TRBJ2-2 and V is TRBV10-3, with D maybe TRBD2 (5 bases). Germline values: CDR1 ENHRY, CDR2 SYGVKD. V was shortened by 2 bases and J by 3 bases, with 10 bases between the two germline ends. The CDR3 length is 15 residues. Here the CDR3 reads CAISERRLDTGELFF. CDR3 DNA sequence: TGTGCCATCAGTGAGAGGAGGCTTGACACCGGGGAGCTGTTTTTT.

In this sample, this clonotype turned up a few times. The chain recombines TRBV7-9 with TRBJ2-7; maybe TRBD2 (6 bases). V dropped 5 bases and J dropped 0 bases, with 14 bases sitting between them. The CDR3 loop spans 15 amino acids. Germline V gives CDR1 SEHNR, CDR2 FQNEAQ (reference sequence). CDR3: CASSGGFLGSYEQYF. The CDR3 DNA reads TGTGCCAGCAGCGGAGGGTTCCTGGGCTCCTACGAGCAGTACTTC.

This clonotype occurred many times. The V gene is TRBV27, the J gene TRBJ1-2; maybe TRBD1 (5 bases). V was trimmed by 6 bases and J by 5 bases, leaving 19 bases between them. Germline assignment: CDR1 MNHEY and CDR2 SMNVEV (reference sequence). The CDR3 is 15 amino acids. The CDR3 region is CASSARDGLFYGYTF. Written as DNA, the CDR3 is TGTGCCAGCAGCGCCCGGGACGGCCTATTTTATGGCTACACCTTC.

The sample holds many counts of this clonotype. The chain uses TRBV2 and TRBJ1-5; D is undetermined. The CDR3 runs 13 residues. Germline V gene data show CDR1 as SNHLY and CDR2 as FYNNEI. V was trimmed by 2 bases and J by 6 bases, leaving 8 bases between them. The DNA of the CDR3 is TGTGCCAGCAGTGAAATGAGGGTTCAGCCCCAGCATTTT. The encoded protein is CASSEMRVQPQHF.

This clonotype was recorded at least ten times. The chain couples TRBV3-1 to TRBJ2-5; TRBD2 is a possible D gene (6 bases). Between the trimmed V and J ends, which lost 1 base and 7 bases, there was a span of 10 bases. CDR1 is LGHDT, CDR2 YNNKEL, per germline (reference sequence). This CDR3 region has 13 residues. For the CDR3, the DNA is TGTGCCAGCAGCCAAGGTCAGGGAGGGACCCAGTACTTC. Its protein is CASSQGQGGTQYF.

This clonotype was observed at least ten times. CDR3 sequence: CASSTGTSGSFFHEQYF. Here the CDR3 DNA reads TGTGCCAGTAGTACCGGGACTAGCGGGAGTTTCTTCCACGAGCAGTACTTC. V gene TRBV19 combines with J gene TRBJ2-7, with TRBD2 matching 14 bases. The CDR3 totals 17 residues. V lost 4 bases to trimming and J lost 5 bases; unmatched junction nucleotides: 10. The germline V gene encodes CDR1 LNHDA and CDR2 SQIVND (reference sequence).

This clonotype was detected ten times or more. The CDR3 DNA follows: TGTGCCAGCTCACCACCGGACAGGAGCACAGATACGCAGTATTTT. Translated: CASSPPDRSTDTQYF. V is TRBV18 and J is TRBJ2-3; TRBD1 agrees at 7 bases. The CDR3 runs 15 residues. Germline V gene data show CDR1 as KGHSH and CDR2 as LQKENI. V shed 0 bases and J 0 bases; nucleotides not matched to a gene: 0.

This clonotype was seen many times. This chain joins TRBV28 and TRBJ2-1; 8 positions agree with TRBD2. Germline V lookup: CDR1 MDHEN, CDR2 SYDVKM. The V gene end was trimmed by 3 bases and the J gene end by 1 base; junction bases not matched to a gene: 17. The CDR3 is 20 amino acids. DNA of the CDR3: TGTGCCAGCAGTTTCATCGGGGGTAGCGGGAAAGGACGGTCCTACAATGAGCAGTTCTTC. Residues: CASSFIGGSGKGRSYNEQFF.

This clonotype was seen at least ten times. V is TRBV20-1 and J is TRBJ2-3; 13 bases are a match to TRBD2. The CDR3 length is 16 residues. J was trimmed by 4 bases and V by 5 bases; bases with no gene match: 9. The V gene's germline CDR1 is DFQATT and CDR2 SNEGSKA (reference sequence). In DNA form, the CDR3 reads TGCAGTGCTCCTACCCTGACTAGCGGGAGGCCAGATACGCAGTATTTT. It codes for CSAPTLTSGRPDTQYF.

The CDR3: CASSRVETEAFF. DNA of the CDR3: TGTGCCAGCAGCCGGGTAGAGACTGAAGCTTTCTTT. The chain carries TRBV6-1 and TRBJ1-1, with D unclear. The germline CDR1 and CDR2 sequences are MNHNS and SASEGT. V lost 6 bases, J lost 5 bases, and 10 bases lay in between. This CDR3 is 12 amino acids long.